One sample yielded the 11 T cell receptor beta chains listed below, sequenced in a study of tissue T cells after allogeneic stem cell transplantation. The method was immunoSEQ multiplex PCR; TCRdb's version includes in-frame clones alone and lacks a portion of them. Among fewer than 30,000 clones listed, around 86% were seen once. Source: blood, taken before transplantation. The receptor set was obtained from a woman aged 18-50 years who later had graft-versus-host disease after an allogeneic stem cell transplant.

The V call is TRBV19, the J call TRBJ2-7, with D possibly being TRBD1 (6 bases). The CDR3 is 14 residues long. The V gene's germline CDR1 is LNHDA and CDR2 SQIVND (reference sequence). V shed 6 bases and J shed 4 bases, with 16 bases lying between them. DNA for the CDR3: TGTGCCAGTAGCCCGCCCGGGACAAAATACGAGCAGTACTTC. Protein: CASSPPGTKYEQYF.

The rearrangement uses TRBV30 and TRBJ1-1, with D unclear. Germline CDR1 is GTSNPN and CDR2 is SVGIG (reference sequence). The CDR3 totals 13 residues. Trimming stripped 0 bases from V and 0 bases from J, with 5 bases between. For the CDR3, the DNA is TGTGCCTGGAGTGTGGGGTTGAACACTGAAGCTTTCTTT. Its protein is CAWSVGLNTEAFF. The whole variable domain, remainder taken from reference TRBV30 and TRBJ1-1, is SQTIHQWPATLVQPVGSPLSLECTVEGTSNPNLYWYRQAAGRGLQLLFYSVGIGQISSEVPQNLSASRPQDRQFILSSKKLLLSDSGFYLCAWSVGLNTEAFFGQGTRLTVV.

The CDR3 loop is CASSPPKWLGYNEQFF. The CDR3 nucleotides are TGTGCCAGCTCACCACCCAAGTGGTTAGGGTACAATGAGCAGTTCTTC. J is TRBJ2-1 and V is TRBV18; D unresolved. CDR1 KGHSH and CDR2 LQKENI come from the germline V gene. With 0 bases removed from V and 4 bases from J, the gap between germline ends came to 13 bases. The CDR3 is 16 residues long. The full variable domain, completed using reference TRBV18 and TRBJ2-1, is NAGVMQNPRHLVRRRGQEARLRCSPMKGHSHVYWYRQLPEEGLKFMVYLQKENIIDESGMPKERFSAEFPKEGPSILRIQQVVRGDSAAYFCASSPPKWLGYNEQFFGPGTRLTVL.

This chain connects TRBV7-9 to TRBJ2-7, with 9 nucleotides matching TRBD1. Germline V gene lookup returns CDR1 SEHNR and CDR2 FQNEAQ (reference sequence). CDR3 length: 15 amino acids. Trimming cost V 5 bases and J 5 bases; bases outside gene matches: 10. The CDR3 is CASSLTGTGLDEQYF. CDR3 in DNA: TGTGCCAGCAGCCTAACCGGGACAGGGCTGGACGAGCAGTACTTC. Using reference TRBV7-9 and TRBJ2-7 for the parts outside the CDR3, the full variable domain is DTGVSQNPRHKITKRGQNVTFRCDPISEHNRLYWYRQTLGQGPEFLTYFQNEAQLEKSRLLSDRFSAERPKGSFSTLEIQRTEQGDSAMYLCASSLTGTGLDEQYFGPGTRLTVT.

The chain recombines TRBV7-9 with TRBJ2-7; 7 nucleotides line up with TRBD1. The trim removed 3 bases at V and 4 bases at J, leaving 9 bases unmatched. The CDR3 has 15 residues. CDR1 is SEHNR, CDR2 FQNEAQ, per germline (reference sequence). The CDR3 region has the DNA TGTGCCAGCAGCTTCCCCGGGGACAGTTATTACGAGCAGTACTTC. Translated: CASSFPGDSYYEQYF.

This clone was recorded only once. This rearrangement joins TRBV12-5 to TRBJ2-1, with D maybe TRBD1 (5 bases). CDR3 length: 18 residues. V dropped 2 bases and J dropped 4 bases, with 21 bases sitting between them. Germline V gene lookup returns CDR1 LGHNT and CDR2 FRNRAP. The CDR3 sequence is CASGLPEEGEEVYNEQFF. CDR3 nucleotides: TGTGCTAGTGGTTTGCCTGAAGAAGGGGAAGAGGTTTACAATGAGCAGTTCTTC.

This chain links TRBV4-1 with TRBJ1-4, with TRBD1 as a possible D gene (5 bases). V was cut by 3 bases and J by 5 bases, with 16 bases left in between. The V gene's germline CDR1 is MGHRA and CDR2 YSYEKL. CDR3 size: 16 residues. DNA of the CDR3: TGCGCCAGCAGCCAGGGGCGGGCCGTGAAAAATGAAAAACTGTTTTTT. Translating it yields CASSQGRAVKNEKLFF.

V usage is TRBV11-2 and J usage is TRBJ2-1; no definite D call. The CDR3 is made up of 13 amino acids. CDR1 SGHAT and CDR2 FQNNGV come from the germline V gene. The V end was cut by 0 bases, the J end by 8 bases, with 8 bases between. CDR3 DNA: TGTGCCAGCAGCTTAGATCTTGGAGATGAGCAGTTCTTC. It encodes CASSLDLGDEQFF.

The V gene is TRBV5-1, the J gene TRBJ1-5, with D uncertain. V lost 2 bases to trimming and J lost 0 bases, with 3 bases between them. Germline loops: CDR1 SGHRS, CDR2 YFSETQ. CDR3 length: 13 residues. The CDR3 DNA reads as TGCGCCAGCAGCTTTTATAGCAATCAGCCCCAGCATTTT. As protein: CASSFYSNQPQHF. The full variable domain, with the rest looked up from reference TRBV5-1 and TRBJ1-5, is KAGVTQTPRYLIKTRGQQVTLSCSPISGHRSVSWYQQTPGQGLQFLFEYFSETQRNKGNFPGRFSGRQFSNSRSEMNVSTLELGDSALYLCASSFYSNQPQHFGDGTRLSIL.

The chain is built from TRBV5-1 and TRBJ1-1; a possible D gene is TRBD1 (5 bases). Between the trimmed V and J ends, which lost 1 base and 1 base, there was a span of 11 bases. In germline, CDR1 is SGHRS, CDR2 YFSETQ. This CDR3 contains 15 residues. CDR3: CASSLFGTANTEAFF. The CDR3 DNA is TGCGCCAGCAGCTTGTTTGGGACGGCGAACACTGAAGCTTTCTTT. Complete variable domain (other parts from reference TRBV5-1 and TRBJ1-1): KAGVTQTPRYLIKTRGQQVTLSCSPISGHRSVSWYQQTPGQGLQFLFEYFSETQRNKGNFPGRFSGRQFSNSRSEMNVSTLELGDSALYLCASSLFGTANTEAFFGQGTRLTVV.

The rearrangement joins TRBV4-2 to TRBJ1-1; 10 bases line up with TRBD1. This CDR3 is built from 17 residues. V lost 2 bases and J lost 5; bases outside the gene matches: 11. Germline-derived CDR1 and CDR2 are LGHNA and YNFKEQ. As DNA, the CDR3 is TGTGCCAGCAGCCAAACTCGGACAGGGGGATTGGGGACTGAAGCTTTCTTT. Its translation: CASSQTRTGGLGTEAFF.